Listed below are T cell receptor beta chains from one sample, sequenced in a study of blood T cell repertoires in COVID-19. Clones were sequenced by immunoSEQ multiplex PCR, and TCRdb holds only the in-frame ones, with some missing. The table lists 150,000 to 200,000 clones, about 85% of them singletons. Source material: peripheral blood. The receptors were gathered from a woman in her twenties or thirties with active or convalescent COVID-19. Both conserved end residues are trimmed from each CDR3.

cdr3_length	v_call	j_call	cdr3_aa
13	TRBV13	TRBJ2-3	ASSLGQGSTDTQY
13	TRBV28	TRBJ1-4	ASSSWTASPEKLF
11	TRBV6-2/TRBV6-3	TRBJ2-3	ASSYWGGDTQY
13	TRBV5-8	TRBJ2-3	ASRIVTESTDTQY
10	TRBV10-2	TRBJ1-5	ASSGEGWPQH
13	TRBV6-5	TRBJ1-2	ASSLKAGAHYGYT
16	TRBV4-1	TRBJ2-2	ASSLPIIGQGNTGELF
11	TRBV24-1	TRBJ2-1	ATSDLTGTAQF
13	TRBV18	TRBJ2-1	ASSPSGGSYNEQF
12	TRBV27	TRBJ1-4	ASSYQGAGEKLF